This T cell receptor beta chain is drawn from a study of blood T cell repertoires in COVID-19. At the level of the study: The origin of the acute and convalescent COVID-19 samples was the United States, Italy and Spain. PBMCs, B-cell-depleted T cells, or T cells provided the cDNA or gDNA that made up the material.

In terms of age and location, participants ranged from roughly 18 to 100 years and lived in roughly 22 US areas. Cohort 3 recovery required two negative PCRs, clearance, or symptom resolution. Germline values: CDR1 MDHEN, CDR2 SYDVKM. There are 15 residues in the CDR3. V lost 6 bases to trimming and J lost 0 bases, with 11 bases between them. Assay used: immunoSEQ multiplex PCR; TCRdb lists only in-frame clones, some missing. Of roughly 180,000 clones in the sample, approximately 85% were seen once. The TCR was taken from a woman in her twenties or thirties who had recovered from COVID-19. This sequence joins TRBV28 and TRBJ1-4; no clear D. Specimen: PBMCs or T cells enriched from blood (not recorded which). CDR3 loop: CASSPPPSTNEKLFF. The DNA of the CDR3 is TGTGCCAGCAGCCCCCCCCCTTCAACTAATGAAAAACTGTTTTTT.